Listed below are T cell receptor beta chains from one sample, sequenced in a study of cytomegalovirus exposure and HLA in healthy donors. The repertoire was sequenced with immunoSEQ multiplex PCR; TCRdb's copy has only in-frame clones and lacks some. The sample records 210,000 or so clones, about 89% being singletons. Sequencing input: PBMCs. All receptors derive from a woman aged 18-29 years in good health and CMV-seronegative. Each CDR3 is given with its conserved first and last residue. A D gene is named only where the DNA matches it firmly. Some rows mark clone size as missing; the rest say once, few, many or name a class of expanded clone.

>TRBV21-1|-|TRBJ1-2|-|20
TGTGCCAGCAGCAACGACCCGACCGGGACAGGGGGCGAGATGAACTATGGCTACACCTTC
CASSNDPTGTGGEMNYGYTF
>TRBV5-4|-|TRBJ2-3|TRBD2|18
TGTGCCAGCAGCTCCAAGGGCGGGGGGTATCCACCCACAGATACGCAGTATTTT
CASSSKGGGYPPTDTQYF
>TRBV7-9|-|TRBJ2-2|-|16
TGTGCCAGCAGGCTAGGTCAACCGGGAGAGGTCGGGGAGCTGTTTTTT
CASRLGQPGEVGELFF
>TRBV7-2|once|TRBJ2-3|-|14
TGTGCCAGCAGAGCGACTGCTAGCACAGATACGCAGTATTTT
CASRATASTDTQYF
>TRBV2|-|TRBJ2-3|-|15
TGTGCCAGCTTGTGGGGACAAACTAGCACAGATACGCAGTATTTT
CASLWGQTSTDTQYF
>TRBV6-5|-|TRBJ2-1|-|14
TGTGCCAGCAGTTACTCCACAGGGTACAATGAGCAGTTCTTC
CASSYSTGYNEQFF
>TRBV6-6|-|TRBJ2-7|-|14
TGTGCCAGCAGTTACGAGGGGGAGTGGGAGGAGCAGTACTTC
CASSYEGEWEEQYF
>TRBV9|-|TRBJ2-7|-|12
TGTGCCAGCAGCGACCAGGGATACGAGCAGTACTTC
CASSDQGYEQYF
>TRBV2|-|TRBJ2-1|-|12
TGTGCCAGCAGTGTAGATATCGGTGAGCAGTTCTTC
CASSVDIGEQFF
>TRBV5-1|few|TRBJ1-1|-|12
TGCGCCAGCAGCTTGCGAAGGGGGGAAGCTTTCTTT
CASSLRRGEAFF
>TRBV27|-|TRBJ2-2|-|15
TGTGCCAGCAGTTATCGGGAGCGGAACACCGGGGAGCTGTTTTTT
CASSYRERNTGELFF
>TRBV7-9|-|TRBJ2-5|-|12
TGTGCAACAGGCCAAGAAATCGAGACCCAGTACTTC
CATGQEIETQYF
>TRBV13|-|TRBJ2-1|TRBD2|20
TGTGCCAGCAGCTTAGGAGGGAAAGTACCCGGGACTAGCGGGTCGTTCGAGCAGTTCTTC
CASSLGGKVPGTSGSFEQFF
>TRBV30|-|TRBJ2-1|-|14
TGTGCCTGGAGTGTAGTGAAGTCGGGGGATGAGCAGTTCTTC
CAWSVVKSGDEQFF
>TRBV19|-|TRBJ2-5|TRBD1|14
TGTGCCAGCAGTCGGCAGGGGGCTTATGAGACCCAGTACTTC
CASSRQGAYETQYF
>TRBV4-3|-|TRBJ2-1|TRBD2|15
TGCGCCAGCAGCCACGTGGAACGGGGGGGCAATGAGCAGTTCTTC
CASSHVERGGNEQFF